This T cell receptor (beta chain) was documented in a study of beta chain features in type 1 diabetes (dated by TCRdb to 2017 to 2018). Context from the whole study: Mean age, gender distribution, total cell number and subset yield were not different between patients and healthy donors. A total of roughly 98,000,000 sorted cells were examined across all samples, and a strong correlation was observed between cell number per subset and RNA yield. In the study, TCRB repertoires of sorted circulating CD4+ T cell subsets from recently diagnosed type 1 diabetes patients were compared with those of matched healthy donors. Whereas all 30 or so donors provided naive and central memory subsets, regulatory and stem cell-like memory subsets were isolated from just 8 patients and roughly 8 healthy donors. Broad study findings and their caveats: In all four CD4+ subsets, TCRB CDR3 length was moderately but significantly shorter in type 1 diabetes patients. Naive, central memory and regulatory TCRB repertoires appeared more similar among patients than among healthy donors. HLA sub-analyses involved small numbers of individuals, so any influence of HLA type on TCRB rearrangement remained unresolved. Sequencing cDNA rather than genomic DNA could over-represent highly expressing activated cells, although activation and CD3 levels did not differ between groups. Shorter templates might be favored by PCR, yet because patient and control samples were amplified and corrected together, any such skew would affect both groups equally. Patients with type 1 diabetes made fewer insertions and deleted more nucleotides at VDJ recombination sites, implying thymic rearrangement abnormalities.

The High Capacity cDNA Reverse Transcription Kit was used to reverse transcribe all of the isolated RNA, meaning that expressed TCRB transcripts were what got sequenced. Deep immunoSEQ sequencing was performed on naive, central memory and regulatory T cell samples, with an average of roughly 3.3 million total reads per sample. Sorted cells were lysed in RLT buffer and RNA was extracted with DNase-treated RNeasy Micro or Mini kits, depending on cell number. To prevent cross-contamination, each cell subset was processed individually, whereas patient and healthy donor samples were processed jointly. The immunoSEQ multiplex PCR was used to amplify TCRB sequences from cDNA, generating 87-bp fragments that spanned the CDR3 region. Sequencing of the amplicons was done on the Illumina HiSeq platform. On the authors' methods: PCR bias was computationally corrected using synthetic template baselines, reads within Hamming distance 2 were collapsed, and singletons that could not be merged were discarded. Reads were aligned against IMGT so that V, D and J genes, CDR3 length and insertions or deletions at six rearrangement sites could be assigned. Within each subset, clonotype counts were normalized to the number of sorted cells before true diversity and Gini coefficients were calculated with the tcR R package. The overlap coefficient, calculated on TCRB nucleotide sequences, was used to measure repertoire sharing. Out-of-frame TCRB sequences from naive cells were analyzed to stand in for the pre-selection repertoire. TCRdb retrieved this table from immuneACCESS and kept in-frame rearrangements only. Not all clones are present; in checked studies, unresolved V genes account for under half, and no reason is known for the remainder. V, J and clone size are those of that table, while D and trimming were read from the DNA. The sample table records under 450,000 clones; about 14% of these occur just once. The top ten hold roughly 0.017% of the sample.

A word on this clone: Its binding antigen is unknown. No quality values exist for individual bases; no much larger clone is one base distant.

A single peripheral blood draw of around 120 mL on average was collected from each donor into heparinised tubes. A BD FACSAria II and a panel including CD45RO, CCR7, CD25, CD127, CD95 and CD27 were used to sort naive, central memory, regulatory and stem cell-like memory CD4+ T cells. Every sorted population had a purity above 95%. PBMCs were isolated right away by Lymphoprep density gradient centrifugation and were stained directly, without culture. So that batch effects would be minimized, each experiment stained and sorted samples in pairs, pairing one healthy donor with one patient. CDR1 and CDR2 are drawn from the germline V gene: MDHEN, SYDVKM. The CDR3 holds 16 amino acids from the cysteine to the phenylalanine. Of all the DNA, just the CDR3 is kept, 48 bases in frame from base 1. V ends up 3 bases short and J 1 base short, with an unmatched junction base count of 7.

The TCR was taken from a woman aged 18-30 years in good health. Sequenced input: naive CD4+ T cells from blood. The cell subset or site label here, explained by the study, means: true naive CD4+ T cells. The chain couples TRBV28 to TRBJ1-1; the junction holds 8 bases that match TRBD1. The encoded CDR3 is CASSFSTGARNTEAFF. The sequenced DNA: TGTGCCAGCAGTTTTTCGACAGGGGCCCGGAACACTGAAGCTTTCTTT.